This T cell receptor beta chain was recovered during a study of spatial heterogeneity in lung cancer. Individually, TCR cDNA molecules were each labelled with a unique molecular identifier. Each CDR3 protein is one row after TCRdb ran MiXCR on the 5' RACE reads. The sample records approximately 8,800 distinct CDR3 sequences, roughly 4.3% being singletons. The study, taken as a whole, reports: Sequencing reached an estimated coverage of tumor T cells that was only 5.5% to 7% for alpha chains and around 14% for beta chains. Tumor mutation count correlated with how many alpha and beta TCRs expanded intratumorally. The counts of expanded TCRs, ubiquitous and regional, tracked ubiquitous and regional nonsynonymous mutations, respectively.

This clonotype was seen ten or more times. The antigen remains unidentified. CDR1 LNHDA and CDR2 SQIVND come from the germline V gene (reference sequence). CDR3 length: 14 amino acids. The V segment lost 4 bases and the J segment 7 bases; nucleotides outside the gene matches: 5. Indicated time point: sample taken at primary tumor resection. The specimen was lung tumor tissue, collected at surgery. The V gene is TRBV19, the J gene TRBJ2-1, with 9 bases aligning to TRBD2. This TCR derives from a female donor with early-stage non-small cell lung cancer. The chain's CDR3 is CASSKGREGNEQFF. The DNA of the CDR3 is TGTGCCAGTAGTAAAGGGCGGGAGGGTAATGAGCAGTTCTTC.